The 30 T cell receptor beta chains below were found in one sample sequenced in a study of blood T cell repertoires in COVID-19. Repertoires were generated with immunoSEQ multiplex PCR, while TCRdb's copy carries only in-frame clones and drops some. The sample gives over 200,000 clones, just under 90% of which show up once; 0.95% to 1.5% is in the top ten. The specimen was PBMCs or T cells enriched from blood (not recorded which). The source of these receptors is a man aged 25 to 45 who had recovered from COVID-19.

The CDR3 nucleotides are TGTGCCAGCAGGGAGGCAGGCAAGGGTGAAGCTTTCTTT. This sequence encodes CASREAGKGEAFF. V gene TRBV12-3 or TRBV12-4 combines with J gene TRBJ1-1; D gene ambiguous. The germline V and J ends were trimmed by 6 bases and 7 bases, with 15 bases remaining between them. CDR3 size: 13 residues.

This clone has a single count. This chain links TRBV5-1 with TRBJ2-7, with D possibly being TRBD1 (5 bases). The CDR3 spans 14 residues. V was shortened by 0 bases and J by 0 bases, with 7 bases between the two germline ends. Germline CDR1 and CDR2: SGHRS and YFSETQ. The CDR3 region is CASSLEGHSYEQYF. In nucleotides, the CDR3 is TGCGCCAGCAGCTTGGAGGGGCACTCCTACGAGCAGTACTTC. Supplemented by reference TRBV5-1 and TRBJ2-7, the full variable domain reads KAGVTQTPRYLIKTRGQQVTLSCSPISGHRSVSWYQQTPGQGLQFLFEYFSETQRNKGNFPGRFSGRQFSNSRSEMNVSTLELGDSALYLCASSLEGHSYEQYFGPGTRLTVT.

V and J are TRBV5-1 and TRBJ2-1; TRBD2 aligns across 12 bases. V shed 3 bases, J shed 6 bases, and the junction held 4 bases outside the gene matches. From germline, CDR1 is SGHRS and CDR2 YFSETQ. The CDR3 consists of 15 residues. The chain's CDR3 is CASSWLAGGLNEQFF. CDR3 DNA: TGCGCCAGCAGCTGGCTAGCGGGGGGGCTCAATGAGCAGTTCTTC.

This chain joins TRBV29-1 and TRBJ2-3, with 8 positions matching TRBD2. The CDR3 totals 13 residues. The V and J ends lost 3 bases and 3 bases, in that order; junction bases with no gene match: 2. Germline loops: CDR1 SQVTM, CDR2 ANQGSEA. The CDR3 sequence is CSVEAGGTDTQYF. Written as DNA, the CDR3 is TGCAGCGTTGAGGCGGGAGGTACAGATACGCAGTATTTT.

The chain uses TRBV14 and TRBJ2-5; 14 nucleotides match TRBD2. V was pared by 4 bases and J by 2 bases, with 3 bases of the junction left unmatched. This CDR3 comprises 16 residues. Germline V gives CDR1 SGHDN, CDR2 FVKESK. The CDR3 region has the DNA TGTGCCAGCAGCCCTCGGACTAGCGGGAGGCAAGAGACCCAGTACTTC. Its translation is CASSPRTSGRQETQYF.

The chain uses TRBV19 and TRBJ2-3; TRBD2 aligns across 13 bases. Germline-derived CDR1 and CDR2 are LNHDA and SQIVND (reference sequence). The CDR3 extends over 15 amino acids. The V segment lost 6 bases and the J segment 3 bases; nucleotides outside the gene matches: 3. The CDR3 here is CASRRLAGGTDTQYF. As DNA, the CDR3 is TGTGCCAGTAGAAGACTAGCGGGAGGTACAGATACGCAGTATTTT.

The gene calls are TRBV5-6 and TRBJ2-1, with TRBD2 matching 9 bases. This CDR3 is built from 14 residues. The ends lost 0 bases at V and 9 bases at J; junction bases unmatched: 4. Germline V gene lookup returns CDR1 SGHDT and CDR2 YYEEEE. CDR3 loop: CASSLGLAVVEQFF. Here the CDR3 DNA reads TGTGCCAGCAGCTTGGGACTAGCGGTGGTTGAGCAGTTCTTC. Full variable domain (remainder filled in from reference TRBV5-6 and TRBJ2-1): DAGVTQSPTHLIKTRGQQVTLRCSPKSGHDTVSWYQQALGQGPQFIFQYYEEEERQRGNFPDRFSGHQFPNYSSELNVNALLLGDSALYLCASSLGLAVVEQFFGPGTRLTVL.

The chain has TRBV30 and TRBJ2-3; TRBD2 aligns across 15 bases. The CDR3 totals 19 residues. Germline CDR1 and CDR2: GTSNPN and SVGIG (reference sequence). V shed 6 bases and J 2 bases; nucleotides not matched to a gene: 15. Written as DNA, the CDR3 is TGTGCCTGCGCCTTCGGACTAGCGGGGGGGGGCCAGATCACAGATACGCAGTATTTT. Its translation is CACAFGLAGGGQITDTQYF.

This clone has only one observation. The chain recombines TRBV11-2 with TRBJ2-7, with 8 bases aligning to TRBD2. CDR3 size: 15 residues. V lost 6 bases to trimming and J lost 0 bases; unmatched junction nucleotides: 7. Germline CDR1 SGHAT, CDR2 FQNNGV. Written as DNA, the CDR3 is TGTGCCAGCAGGGGGATGCGGGAGGCCTCCTACGAGCAGTACTTC. It is translated as CASRGMREASYEQYF. Looking up the rest from reference TRBV11-2 and TRBJ2-7 gives the full variable domain: EAGVAQSPRYKIIEKRQSVAFWCNPISGHATLYWYQQILGQGPKLLIQFQNNGVVDDSQLPKDRFSAERLKGVDSTLKIQPAKLEDSAVYLCASRGMREASYEQYFGPGTRLTVT.

This clone has more than one count but fewer than ten. The chain carries TRBV19 and TRBJ1-1; D call uncertain. This CDR3 region has 13 residues. V shed 3 bases and J shed 6 bases, with 11 bases lying between them. Germline CDR1 and CDR2: LNHDA and SQIVND (reference sequence). The CDR3 spells CASSMVRVAEAFF. The CDR3 nucleotides read TGTGCCAGTAGTATGGTGAGGGTGGCTGAAGCTTTCTTT.

This clone has a single count. The chain couples TRBV7-9 to TRBJ2-3; D is perhaps TRBD2 (6 bases). Trimming took 5 bases from V and 0 from J, leaving 12 bases between them. This CDR3 comprises 15 residues. CDR1 and CDR2 (germline): SEHNR, FQNEAQ (reference sequence). Here the CDR3 reads CASSPQRVSTDTQYF. DNA of the CDR3: TGTGCCAGCAGCCCCCAGCGGGTGAGCACAGATACGCAGTATTTT.

The chain combines TRBV28 with TRBJ1-2, with 9 bases that match TRBD1. Per the germline V gene, CDR1 is MDHEN and CDR2 is SYDVKM. V shed 5 bases, J shed 4 bases, and the junction held 8 bases outside the gene matches. The CDR3 spans 15 residues. The DNA of the CDR3 is TGTGCCAGCAGTGGGGATGGGACAGGGAGCTATGGCTACACCTTC. Encoded protein: CASSGDGTGSYGYTF.

This chain links TRBV10-2 with TRBJ1-3; tentatively, D is TRBD1 (6 bases). V gave up 6 bases and J gave up 5 bases, with 17 bases separating them. The CDR3 totals 15 residues. Germline CDR1 and CDR2: WSHSY and SAAADI. The CDR3 DNA follows: TGCGCCAGCAGCAGAACAGGGATCAAGCGAAACACCATATATTTT. It yields the protein CASSRTGIKRNTIYF.

The V and J genes are TRBV9 and TRBJ1-4, with D possibly TRBD1 on 6 matching bases. Deletions cut 3 bases from V and 0 bases from J, with 9 bases between. Germline V gene sequence: CDR1 SGDLS, CDR2 YYNGEE. The CDR3 spans 15 residues. CDR3: CASSATGATNEKLFF. In DNA form, the CDR3 reads TGTGCCAGCAGCGCGACAGGTGCAACTAATGAAAAACTGTTTTTT.

This chain links TRBV5-5 with TRBJ2-5, with D uncertain. This CDR3 has 12 amino acids. Germline V gene lookup returns CDR1 SGHKS and CDR2 YYEKEE (reference sequence). The V end was cut by 0 bases, the J end by 7 bases, with 7 bases between. The DNA of the CDR3 is TGTGCCAGCAGCTTGGAGTCAGGGACCCAGTACTTC. Its translation is CASSLESGTQYF.

This clone was detected a few times. This rearrangement joins TRBV30 to TRBJ1-1, with 7 positions matching TRBD1. Germline V gives CDR1 GTSNPN, CDR2 SVGIG (reference sequence). V trimming: 3 bases; J trimming: 3 bases; junction bases outside the gene matches: 4. The CDR3 contains 13 residues. The CDR3 region has the DNA TGTGCCTGGAGGCCAGGGGGTGACACTGAAGCTTTCTTT. Encoded protein: CAWRPGGDTEAFF.

This clone appeared once. This chain connects TRBV11-2 to TRBJ2-7, with D perhaps matching TRBD2 (6 bases). CDR3 size: 14 residues. Germline V CDR1 and CDR2: SGHAT, FQNNGV. Trimming removed 7 bases at V and 0 bases at J, with 13 bases between. The DNA of the CDR3 is TGTGCCAGCAAAGGGACTCCCATCTCCTACGAGCAGTACTTC. Its protein is CASKGTPISYEQYF.

V usage is TRBV12-3 or TRBV12-4 and J usage is TRBJ2-1; possible D gene TRBD1, 6 bases. V lost 3 bases, J lost 12 bases, and 12 bases lay in between. The CDR3 runs to 12 residues. CDR3 sequence: CASSLDGRGQFF. The CDR3 DNA reads TGTGCCAGCAGTTTGGACGGCAGGGGGCAGTTCTTC.

This chain joins TRBV28 and TRBJ2-2, with TRBD1 identical over 7 bases. The germline gives CDR1 MDHEN, CDR2 SYDVKM. The CDR3 totals 16 residues. V was pared by 8 bases and J by 0 bases, with 9 bases of the junction left unmatched. In nucleotides, the CDR3 is TGTGCCAGCCGGAATAAGGGACAGACGAACACCGGGGAGCTGTTTTTT. Its translation is CASRNKGQTNTGELFF.

The chain carries TRBV7-2 and TRBJ2-1; D unresolved. The length of the CDR3 is 14 residues. Germline CDR1 SGHTA, CDR2 FQGNSA. V was shortened by 2 bases and J by 5 bases, with 10 bases between the two germline ends. The chain's CDR3 is CASSLLPGNNEQFF. The CDR3 region has the DNA TGTGCCAGCAGCTTATTGCCAGGAAACAATGAGCAGTTCTTC.

The CDR3 loop is CASSLEGQAPTITDTQYF. CDR3 DNA sequence: TGTGCCAGCAGTTTGGAGGGACAGGCCCCCACCATCACAGATACGCAGTATTTT. The chain links TRBV28 to TRBJ2-3, with TRBD1 identical over 8 bases. Germline CDR1 MDHEN, CDR2 SYDVKM. This CDR3 spans 18 amino acids. Unmatched junction bases numbered 13, after V lost 3 bases and J lost 2 bases.

This sequence joins TRBV30 and TRBJ2-5; D is unresolved. Germline V gene data show CDR1 as GTSNPN and CDR2 as SVGIG (reference sequence). V shed 4 bases and J shed 0 bases, with 9 bases lying between them. This CDR3 spans 13 amino acids. This CDR3 is CAWNPRYQETQYF. The CDR3 coding sequence is TGTGCCTGGAACCCTAGGTACCAAGAGACCCAGTACTTC.

The CDR3 DNA follows: TGCGCCAGCGGGGGCAGGGAAGAGACCCAGTACTTC. This codes for CASGGREETQYF. V is TRBV4-1 and J is TRBJ2-5, with D perhaps matching TRBD1 (6 bases). Germline CDR1 MGHRA, CDR2 YSYEKL. Trimming removed 8 bases at V and 3 bases at J, with 10 bases between. This CDR3 is built from 12 residues.

The rearrangement uses TRBV14 and TRBJ2-5, with 12 bases fitting TRBD2. The CDR3 sequence is 18 residues long. Germline assignment: CDR1 SGHDN and CDR2 FVKESK. V lost 4 bases and J lost 4; bases outside the gene matches: 13. Written as DNA, the CDR3 is TGTGCCAGCAGCCCCTCCCTTCTAGCGGGAGGGCCGTTAGAGACCCAGTACTTC. This codes for CASSPSLLAGGPLETQYF.

This chain uses TRBV27 with TRBJ1-3; 8 nucleotides line up with TRBD1. Germline values: CDR1 MNHEY, CDR2 SMNVEV (reference sequence). Trimming removed 0 bases from V and 0 bases from J; junction bases left unmatched: 1. The CDR3 totals 16 residues. DNA for the CDR3: TGTGCCAGCAGTTTATCGGGGACAGGCTCTGGAAACACCATATATTTT. Protein: CASSLSGTGSGNTIYF.

V and J are TRBV27 and TRBJ1-1; 9 nucleotides match TRBD1. The V and J ends lost 5 bases and 1 base, in that order; junction bases with no gene match: 8. Germline V CDR1 and CDR2: MNHEY, SMNVEV (reference sequence). The CDR3 loop spans 16 amino acids. This chain's CDR3 is CASSQGQGRPNTEAFF. CDR3 DNA: TGTGCCAGCAGTCAAGGACAGGGGAGACCGAACACTGAAGCTTTCTTT.

The J gene is TRBJ2-1, the V gene TRBV7-2; D is perhaps TRBD2 (6 bases). The CDR3 covers 14 residues. V lost 1 base to trimming and J lost 8 bases, with 12 bases between them. Germline V gene lookup returns CDR1 SGHTA and CDR2 FQGNSA. The CDR3 is CASSLVGTRDEQFF. The CDR3 nucleotides are TGTGCCAGCAGCTTAGTTGGGACTCGCGATGAGCAGTTCTTC.

The chain joins TRBV6-1 to TRBJ1-6; tentative D call: TRBD1 (6 bases). The V and J ends lost 2 bases and 6 bases respectively, with 11 bases between them. From germline, CDR1 is MNHNS and CDR2 SASEGT. The CDR3 totals 15 residues. The DNA of the CDR3 is TGTGCCAGCAGTGAATGGGACAACAGTAATTCACCCCTCCACTTT. It codes for CASSEWDNSNSPLHF.

The sample holds one count of this clone. The chain links TRBV7-2 to TRBJ2-4, with D tentatively TRBD2 (6 bases). V was pared by 3 bases and J by 2 bases, with 11 bases between. Germline V lookup: CDR1 SGHTA, CDR2 FQGNSA. The CDR3 is 15 amino acids. CDR3 in amino acids: CASSFLRGTKNIQYF. The CDR3 DNA reads TGTGCCAGCAGCTTTCTTCGGGGGACCAAAAACATTCAGTACTTC. Looking up the rest from reference TRBV7-2 and TRBJ2-4 gives the full variable domain: GAGVSQSPSNKVTEKGKDVELRCDPISGHTALYWYRQSLGQGLEFLIYFQGNSAPDKSGLPSDRFSAERTGGSVSTLTIQRTQQEDSAVYLCASSFLRGTKNIQYFGAGTRLSVL.

This chain links TRBV6-5 with TRBJ1-2, with D unresolved. The CDR3 totals 13 residues. V lost 6 bases and J lost 2, with 10 bases in between. In germline, CDR1 is MNHEY, CDR2 SVGAGI. CDR3 coding DNA: TGTGCCAGCAGCGAGACTCCGAACTATGGCTACACCTTC. Protein product: CASSETPNYGYTF.